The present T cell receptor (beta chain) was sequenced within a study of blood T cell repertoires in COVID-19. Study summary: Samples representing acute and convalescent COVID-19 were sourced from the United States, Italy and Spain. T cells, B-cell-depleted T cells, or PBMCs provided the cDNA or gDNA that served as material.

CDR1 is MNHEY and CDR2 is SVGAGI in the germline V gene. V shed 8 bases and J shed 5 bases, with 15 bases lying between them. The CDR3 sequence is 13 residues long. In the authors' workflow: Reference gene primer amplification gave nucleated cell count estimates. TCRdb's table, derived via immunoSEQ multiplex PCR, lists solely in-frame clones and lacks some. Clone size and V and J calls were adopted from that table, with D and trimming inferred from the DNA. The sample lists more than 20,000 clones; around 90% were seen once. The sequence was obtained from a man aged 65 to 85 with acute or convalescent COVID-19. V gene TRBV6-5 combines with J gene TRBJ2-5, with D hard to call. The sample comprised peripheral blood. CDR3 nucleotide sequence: TGTGCCAGCTTTACGGTCCTGGAGGAGACCCAGTACTTC. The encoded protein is CASFTVLEETQYF.